This T cell receptor beta chain derives from a study of CD8+CD57+ T cells in acquired aplastic anemia. About the study: Sorted CD4+ and CD8+ cells gave an average of approximately 3 ug of DNA.

Patients picked for sequencing had shown CD8+CD57+ cell expansion detected by flow cytometry. Genomic DNA acted as the template from which TCR beta VDJ combination and CDR3 sequence profiling were carried out. One entry per CDR3 protein results from TCRdb running MiXCR on the reads. The profile shows 200,000 to 300,000 distinct CDR3 sequences, around 82% of them singletons. The origin of this receptor is a human donor with aplastic anemia. The sequencing sample was made of sorted CD4+, CD8+, or CD8+CD57+ T cells (not recorded which) from PBMCs.

The CDR3 here is CASSSTQRHEQYF. CDR3 nucleotide sequence: TGTGCCAGCAGCTCCACCCAACGACATGAGCAGTACTTC. This rearrangement joins TRBV7-8 to TRBJ2-1, with D hard to call. The J call could be wrong; TRBJ2-7 is a better fit for the DNA end. Germline assignment: CDR1 SGHVS and CDR2 FQNEAQ. The CDR3 loop spans 13 amino acids.